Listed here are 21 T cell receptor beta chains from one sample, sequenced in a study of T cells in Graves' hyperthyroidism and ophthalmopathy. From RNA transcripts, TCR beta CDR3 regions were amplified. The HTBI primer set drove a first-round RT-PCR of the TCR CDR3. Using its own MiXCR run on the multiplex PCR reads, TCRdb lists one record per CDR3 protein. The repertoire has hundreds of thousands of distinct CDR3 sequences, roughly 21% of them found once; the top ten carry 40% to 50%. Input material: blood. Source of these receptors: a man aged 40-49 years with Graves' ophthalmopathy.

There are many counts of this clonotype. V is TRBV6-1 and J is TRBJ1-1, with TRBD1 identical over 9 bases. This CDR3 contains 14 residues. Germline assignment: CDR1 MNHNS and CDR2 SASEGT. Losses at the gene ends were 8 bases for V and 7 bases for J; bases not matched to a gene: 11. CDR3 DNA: TGTGCCAGCGCCTTGGGACAGGGTCGTGGTGAAGCTTTCTTT. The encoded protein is CASALGQGRGEAFF.

The CDR3 protein is CASKPHTGTSGRGHEQFF. DNA of the CDR3: TGTGCCAGCAAGCCCCATACCGGGACTAGCGGGAGAGGGCATGAGCAGTTCTTC. The V gene is TRBV7-2, the J gene TRBJ2-1, with 14 bases identical to TRBD2. The CDR3 runs 18 residues. Germline loops: CDR1 SGHTA, CDR2 FQGNSA. Trimming took 7 bases from V and 8 from J; bases not matched to a gene: 16.

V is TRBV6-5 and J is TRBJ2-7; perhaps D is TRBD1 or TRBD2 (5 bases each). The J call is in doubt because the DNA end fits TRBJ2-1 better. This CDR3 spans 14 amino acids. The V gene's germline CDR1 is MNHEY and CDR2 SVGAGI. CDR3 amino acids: CASSYSRGSYEQFF. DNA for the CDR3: TGTGCCAGCAGTTACTCGAGGGGATCCTACGAGCAGTTCTTC.

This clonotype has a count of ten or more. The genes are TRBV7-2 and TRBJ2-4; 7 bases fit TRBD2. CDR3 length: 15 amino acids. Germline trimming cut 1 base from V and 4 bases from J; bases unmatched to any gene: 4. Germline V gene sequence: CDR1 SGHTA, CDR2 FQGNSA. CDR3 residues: CASSLDGGKKNIQYF. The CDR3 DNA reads TGTGCCAGCAGCTTAGACGGGGGGAAGAAAAACATTCAGTACTTC.

DNA for the CDR3: TGTGCCAGCAGTTTATCGAGGACGTCCCTGATCACTGAAGCTTTCTTT. Translated: CASSLSRTSLITEAFF. The chain couples TRBV27 to TRBJ1-1; no clear D gene. Germline V lookup: CDR1 MNHEY, CDR2 SMNVEV (reference sequence). CDR3 length: 16 residues. Trimming left V 0 bases short and J 4 bases short, with 15 bases between.

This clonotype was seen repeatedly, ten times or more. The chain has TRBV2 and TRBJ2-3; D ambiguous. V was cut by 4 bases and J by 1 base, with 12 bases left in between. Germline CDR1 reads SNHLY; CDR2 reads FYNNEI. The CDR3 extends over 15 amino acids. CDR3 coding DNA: TGTGCCAGCAGTGTTGAGAATTTTGGCACAGATACGCAGTATTTT. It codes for CASSVENFGTDTQYF. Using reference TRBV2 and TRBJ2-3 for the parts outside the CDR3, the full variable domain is EPEVTQTPSHQVTQMGQEVILRCVPISNHLYFYWYRQILGQKVEFLVSFYNNEISEKSEIFDDQFSVERPDGSNFTLKIRSTKLEDSAMYFCASSVENFGTDTQYFGPGTRLTVL.

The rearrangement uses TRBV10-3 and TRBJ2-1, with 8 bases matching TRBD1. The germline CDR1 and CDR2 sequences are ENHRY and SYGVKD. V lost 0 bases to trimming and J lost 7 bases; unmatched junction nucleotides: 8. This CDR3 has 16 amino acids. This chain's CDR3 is CAISESGDRRRNEQFF. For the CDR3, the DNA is TGTGCCATCAGTGAGTCGGGGGACAGGAGGAGGAATGAGCAGTTCTTC.

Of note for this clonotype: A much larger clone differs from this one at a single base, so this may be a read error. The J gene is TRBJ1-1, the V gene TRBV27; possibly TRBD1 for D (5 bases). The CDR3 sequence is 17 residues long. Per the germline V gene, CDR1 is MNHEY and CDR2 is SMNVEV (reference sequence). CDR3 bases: TGTGCCAGCAGACAAGATTCGACAGACAAAATGAACACTGAAGCTTCCTTT. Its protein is CASRQDSTDKMNTEASF.

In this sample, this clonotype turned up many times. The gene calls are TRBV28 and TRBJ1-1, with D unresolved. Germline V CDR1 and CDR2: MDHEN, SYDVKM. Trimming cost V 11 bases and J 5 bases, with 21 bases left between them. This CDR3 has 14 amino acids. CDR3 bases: TGTGCCCTATCCGAGTTTCCATCAAAGACTGAAGCTTTCTTT. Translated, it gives CALSEFPSKTEAFF.

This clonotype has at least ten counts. The CDR3 DNA sequence: TGTGCCAGCAGCTCCCAACCAGGAACCCAAGAGACCCAGTACTTC. It is translated as CASSSQPGTQETQYF. The chain recombines TRBV7-2 with TRBJ2-5, with D unclear. The CDR3 runs 15 residues. Between the trimmed V and J ends, which lost 4 bases and 1 base, there was a span of 13 bases. Looked up from germline, CDR1 is SGHTA and CDR2 is FQGNSA.

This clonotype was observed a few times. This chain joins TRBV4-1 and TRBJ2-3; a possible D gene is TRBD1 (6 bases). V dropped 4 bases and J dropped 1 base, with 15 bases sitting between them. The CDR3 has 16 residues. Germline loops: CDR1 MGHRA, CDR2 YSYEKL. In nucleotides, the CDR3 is TGCGCCAGCAGCCCCTTGCCAGGGGTCGGCACAGATACGCAGTATTTT. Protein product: CASSPLPGVGTDTQYF.

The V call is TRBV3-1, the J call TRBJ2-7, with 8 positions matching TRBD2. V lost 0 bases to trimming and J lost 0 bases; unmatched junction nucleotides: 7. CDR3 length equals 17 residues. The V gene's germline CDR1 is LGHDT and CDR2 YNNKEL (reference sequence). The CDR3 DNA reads TGTGCCAGCAGCCAAGATCCTAGCGGGCCTAGCTCCTACGAGCAGTACTTC. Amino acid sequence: CASSQDPSGPSSYEQYF.

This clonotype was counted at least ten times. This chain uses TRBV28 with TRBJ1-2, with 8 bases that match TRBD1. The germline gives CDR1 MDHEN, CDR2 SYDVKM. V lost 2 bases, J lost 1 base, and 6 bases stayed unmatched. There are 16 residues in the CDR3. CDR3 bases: TGTGCCAGCAGTTTAACAGGGACAGGAGATAACTATGGCTACACCTTC. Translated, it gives CASSLTGTGDNYGYTF.

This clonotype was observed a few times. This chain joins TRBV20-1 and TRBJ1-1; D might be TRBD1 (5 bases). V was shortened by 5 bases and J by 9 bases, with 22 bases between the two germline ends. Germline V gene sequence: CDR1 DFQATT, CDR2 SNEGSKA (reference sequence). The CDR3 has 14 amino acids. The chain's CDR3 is CSAWPSGVRGKAFF. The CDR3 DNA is TGCAGTGCTTGGCCCTCGGGGGTAAGAGGAAAAGCTTTCTTT.

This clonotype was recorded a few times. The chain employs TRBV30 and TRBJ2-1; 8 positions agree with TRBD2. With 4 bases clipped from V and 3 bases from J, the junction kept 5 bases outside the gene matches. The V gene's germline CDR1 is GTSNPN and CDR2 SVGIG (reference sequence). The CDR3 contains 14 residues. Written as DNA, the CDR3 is TGTGCCTGGACCCCTCTAGCGGGCTACAATGAGCAGTTCTTC. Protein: CAWTPLAGYNEQFF.

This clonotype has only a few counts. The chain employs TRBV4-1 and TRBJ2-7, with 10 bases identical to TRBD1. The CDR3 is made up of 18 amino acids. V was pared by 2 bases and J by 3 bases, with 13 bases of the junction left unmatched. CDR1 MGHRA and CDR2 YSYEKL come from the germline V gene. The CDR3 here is CASSQTDRGNRRFYEQYF. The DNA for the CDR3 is TGCGCCAGCAGCCAAACGGACAGGGGGAACCGACGATTCTACGAGCAGTACTTC.

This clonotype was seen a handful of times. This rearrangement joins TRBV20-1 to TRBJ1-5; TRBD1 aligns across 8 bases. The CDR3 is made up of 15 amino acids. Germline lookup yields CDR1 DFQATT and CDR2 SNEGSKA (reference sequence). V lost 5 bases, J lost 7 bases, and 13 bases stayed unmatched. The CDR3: CSADPGAGTGQPQHF. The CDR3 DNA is TGCAGTGCTGACCCGGGCGCCGGGACAGGACAGCCCCAGCATTTT.

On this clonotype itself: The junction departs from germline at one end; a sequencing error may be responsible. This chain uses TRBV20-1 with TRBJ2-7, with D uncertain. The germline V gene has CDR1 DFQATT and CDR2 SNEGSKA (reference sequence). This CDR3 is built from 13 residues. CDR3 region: CSVSFLHSHEQYF. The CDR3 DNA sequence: TGCAGTGTATCGTTCCTGCACTCCCACGAGCAGTACTTC.

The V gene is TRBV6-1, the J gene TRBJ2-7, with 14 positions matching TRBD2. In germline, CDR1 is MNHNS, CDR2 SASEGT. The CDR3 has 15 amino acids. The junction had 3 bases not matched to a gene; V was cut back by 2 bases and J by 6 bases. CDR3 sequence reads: CASSEQGLAGVEQYF. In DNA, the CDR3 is TGTGCCAGCAGTGAACAGGGACTAGCGGGAGTCGAGCAGTACTTC.

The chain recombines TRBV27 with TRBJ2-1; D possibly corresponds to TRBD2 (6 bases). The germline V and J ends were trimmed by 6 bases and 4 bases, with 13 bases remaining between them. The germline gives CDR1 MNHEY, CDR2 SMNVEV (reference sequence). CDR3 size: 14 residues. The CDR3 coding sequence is TGTGCCAGCAGCCTAAGGCGGGGATACAATGAGCAGTTCTTC. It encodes CASSLRRGYNEQFF.

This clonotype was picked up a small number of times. The CDR3: CASTRDRGYGSPLHF. In DNA form, the CDR3 reads TGTGCCAGCACGCGGGACAGGGGATACGGATCACCCCTCCACTTT. This rearrangement joins TRBV2 to TRBJ1-6; 10 bases match TRBD1. The CDR3 is 15 amino acids. Germline V gene sequence: CDR1 SNHLY, CDR2 FYNNEI. J gave up 10 bases and V 7 bases, and 10 bases lay outside the gene matches.